This is a list of T cell receptor beta chains from one sample in a study of blood T cell repertoires in COVID-19. TCRdb's table, derived via immunoSEQ multiplex PCR, lists solely in-frame clones and lacks some. The data show approximately 100,000 clones, with approximately 91% seen just once and 0.85% to 1% held by the top ten. Sequenced sample: peripheral blood. The receptors stem from a man between 60 and 70 years old with acute or convalescent COVID-19. Each CDR3 is given with its conserved first and last residue. A D gene is named only where the DNA matches it firmly. The size of a clone is reported for some rows only, either as once, few or many, or as a class for expanded clones.

CDR3 protein | CDR3 DNA | D gene | CDR3 length | clone size | J gene | V gene
CASSGQGAYEQYF | TGCGCCAGCTCAGGGCAGGGTGCCTACGAGCAGTACTTC | . | 13 | . | TRBJ2-7 | TRBV5-1
CAIRPGTGAIGTEAFF | TGTGCCATCCGCCCCGGGACAGGGGCAATTGGTACTGAAGCTTTCTTT | TRBD1 | 16 | . | TRBJ1-1 | TRBV10-3
CASWRTGGSYGYTF | TGTGCCAGCTGGCGGACAGGGGGAAGCTATGGCTACACCTTC | TRBD1 | 14 | . | TRBJ1-2 | TRBV18
CASSEDSGDTQYF | TGTGCCAGCAGTGAAGATTCGGGAGATACGCAGTATTTT | . | 13 | . | TRBJ2-3 | TRBV6-4
CATSDLYGGSYNEQFF | TGTGCCACCAGTGATTTGTACGGGGGATCCTACAATGAGCAGTTCTTC | . | 16 | . | TRBJ2-1 | TRBV24-1
CASSPTGDYGYTF | TGTGCCAGCAGCCCGACAGGGGACTATGGCTACACCTTC | TRBD1 | 13 | . | TRBJ1-2 | TRBV5-8
CASTHKGGAKSNQPQHF | TGTGCCAGCACCCACAAAGGGGGGGCGAAAAGCAATCAGCCCCAGCATTTT | . | 17 | . | TRBJ1-5 | TRBV27
CASIPAGDYNEQFF | TGTGCCAGCATCCCGGCGGGAGACTACAATGAGCAGTTCTTC | TRBD2 | 14 | . | TRBJ2-1 | TRBV7-9
CAIPGLAGETNTGELFF | TGTGCCATCCCGGGACTAGCGGGAGAAACGAACACCGGGGAGCTGTTTTTT | TRBD2 | 17 | . | TRBJ2-2 | TRBV10-3
CASSRQGALTDTQYF | TGTGCCAGCAGCCGACAGGGGGCATTGACAGATACGCAGTATTTT | TRBD1 | 15 | . | TRBJ2-3 | TRBV3-1/TRBV3-2
CASSLILAGGGETQYF | TGTGCCAGCAGCTTAATCCTAGCGGGAGGTGGAGAGACCCAGTACTTC | TRBD2 | 16 | . | TRBJ2-5 | TRBV11-2
CASSQDPRAYYGYTF | TGTGCCAGCAGCCAAGATCCCAGGGCGTACTATGGCTACACCTTC | . | 15 | . | TRBJ1-2 | TRBV3-1/TRBV3-2
CASSFRGRGPVTEAFF | TGTGCCAGCAGCTTTCGGGGCAGGGGGCCGGTCACTGAAGCTTTCTTT | TRBD1 | 16 | . | TRBJ1-1 | TRBV11-2
CATSDPLGTGNGGGEQFF | TGTGCCACCAGTGACCCCCTAGGGACAGGGAACGGCGGTGGTGAGCAGTTCTTC | TRBD1 | 18 | . | TRBJ2-1 | TRBV24-1
CASSKSSGTYCEQFF | TGTGCCAGCAGCAAGTCTAGCGGGACTTATTGTGAGCAGTTCTTC | . | 15 | . | TRBJ2-1 | TRBV21-1
CASSLGSGSTDTQYF | TGTGCCAGCAGCTTAGGAAGCGGGAGCACAGATACGCAGTATTTT | . | 15 | . | TRBJ2-3 | TRBV7-3
CAWTSGSRTGELFF | TGTGCCTGGACTAGCGGGAGCCGGACCGGGGAGCTGTTTTTT | TRBD2 | 14 | . | TRBJ2-2 | TRBV30
CAISGTGVEYGYTF | TGTGCCATCAGCGGAACAGGGGTGGAATATGGCTACACCTTC | TRBD1 | 14 | . | TRBJ1-2 | TRBV10-3
CATKPSLADTQYF | TGTGCCACCAAACCCTCCCTCGCGGATACGCAGTATTTT | . | 13 | . | TRBJ2-3 | TRBV6-5
CAWSIGQEQYF | TGTGCCTGGAGTATTGGACAGGAGCAGTACTTC | . | 11 | . | TRBJ2-7 | TRBV30
CASSSTGGAGQPQHF | TGTGCCAGTAGTAGCACAGGGGGCGCAGGACAGCCCCAGCATTTT | TRBD1 | 15 | . | TRBJ1-5 | TRBV19
CASSRSTGVEQYF | TGCGCCAGCAGCCGATCGACAGGGGTCGAGCAGTACTTC | TRBD1 | 13 | few | TRBJ2-7 | TRBV5-1
CASSLDRGIFPGGYTF | TGTGCCAGCAGCTTGGACAGGGGTATTTTTCCGGGTGGCTACACCTTC | TRBD1 | 16 | . | TRBJ1-2 | TRBV5-6
CASAPGQGLHQPQHF | TGTGCCTCCGCCCCGGGACAGGGGCTTCATCAGCCCCAGCATTTT | TRBD1 | 15 | . | TRBJ1-5 | TRBV6-6
CASSEPGLAVNTGELFF | TGCGCCAGCAGCGAACCGGGACTAGCGGTGAACACCGGGGAGCTGTTTTTT | TRBD2 | 17 | . | TRBJ2-2 | TRBV5-1
CASSLRETEAFF | TGTGCCAGCAGTTTACGGGAAACTGAAGCTTTCTTT | . | 12 | . | TRBJ1-1 | TRBV28
CASRRNYGGHPTGETEAFF | TGTGCCAGCAGGCGCAACTATGGGGGACACCCGACAGGAGAGACTGAAGCTTTCTTT | . | 19 | . | TRBJ1-1 | TRBV28
CASSPLGAGGWATSTDTQYF | TGTGCCAGCAGCCCCCTCGGGGCGGGAGGGTGGGCTACTAGCACAGATACGCAGTATTTT | TRBD2 | 20 | . | TRBJ2-3 | TRBV4-2
CASSRDREAGNTIYF | TGTGCCAGTAGTAGGGACAGGGAAGCCGGAAACACCATATATTTT | TRBD1 | 15 | . | TRBJ1-3 | TRBV19